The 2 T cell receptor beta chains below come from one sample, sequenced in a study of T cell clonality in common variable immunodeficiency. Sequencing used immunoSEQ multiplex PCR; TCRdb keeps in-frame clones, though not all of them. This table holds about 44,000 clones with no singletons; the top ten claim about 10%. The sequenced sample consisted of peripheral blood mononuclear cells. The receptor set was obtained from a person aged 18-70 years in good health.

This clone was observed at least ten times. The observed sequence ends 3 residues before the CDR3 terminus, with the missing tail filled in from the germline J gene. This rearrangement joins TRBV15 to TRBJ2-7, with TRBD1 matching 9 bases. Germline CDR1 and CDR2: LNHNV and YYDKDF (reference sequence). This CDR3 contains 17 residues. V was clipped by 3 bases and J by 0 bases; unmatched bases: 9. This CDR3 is CATSRDRDRAISYEQYF. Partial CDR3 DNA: TGTGCCACCAGCAGGGATAGGGACAGGGCCATCTCCTACGAG.

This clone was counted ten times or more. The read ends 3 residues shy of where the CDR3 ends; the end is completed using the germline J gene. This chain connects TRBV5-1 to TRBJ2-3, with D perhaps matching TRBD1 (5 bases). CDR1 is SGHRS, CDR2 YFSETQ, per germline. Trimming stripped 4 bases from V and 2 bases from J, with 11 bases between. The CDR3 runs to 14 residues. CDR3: CASSGRAPTDTQYF. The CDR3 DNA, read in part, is TGCGCCAGCAGCGGCAGGGCCCCCACAGATACG.